This T cell receptor beta chain was identified during a study of PD-1 blockade in classical Hodgkin lymphoma. The ends were cut back, 6 bases at V and 0 bases at J, with 15 bases in the middle. The CDR3 length is 15 residues. Germline values: CDR1 SGHDN, CDR2 FVKESK. Generated by immunoSEQ multiplex PCR, the TCRdb table keeps only in-frame clones and is missing some. Found here are tens of thousands of clones, nearly 95% of them singletons; the top ten hold about 4.3%. The time point denotes: newly diagnosed, previously untreated cHL patient sample. The sample was peripheral blood mononuclear cells (PBMCs). The V call is TRBV14, the J call TRBJ2-7, with D tentatively TRBD1 (6 bases). This TCR derives from a human donor with classical Hodgkin lymphoma. The CDR3 loop reads CASRQTGTGSYEQYF. The CDR3 region has the DNA TGTGCCAGCAGGCAGACAGGCACGGGCTCCTACGAGCAGTACTTC.